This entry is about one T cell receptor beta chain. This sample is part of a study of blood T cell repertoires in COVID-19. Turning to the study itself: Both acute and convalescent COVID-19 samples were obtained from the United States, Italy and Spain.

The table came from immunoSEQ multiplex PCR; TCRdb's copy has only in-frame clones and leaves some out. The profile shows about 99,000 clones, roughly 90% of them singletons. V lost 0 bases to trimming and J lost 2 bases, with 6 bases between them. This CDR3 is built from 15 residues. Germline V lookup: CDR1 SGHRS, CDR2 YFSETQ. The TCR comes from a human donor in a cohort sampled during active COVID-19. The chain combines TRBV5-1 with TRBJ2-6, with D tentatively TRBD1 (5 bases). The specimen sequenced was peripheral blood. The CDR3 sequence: CASSLEGAGANVLTF. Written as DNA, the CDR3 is TGCGCCAGCAGCTTGGAAGGGGCTGGGGCCAACGTCCTGACTTTC.